This T cell receptor beta chain was captured by sequencing in a study of T cells after yellow fever vaccination (dated by TCRdb to between 2019 and 2020). Describing the broader study: The SMART-Seq v4 Ultra Low Input RNA kit was used to prepare libraries from fractions with low cell numbers. Blood was drawn at multiple timepoints before and after primary and secondary immunization, with bulk PBMC replicates and cell subsets isolated. To follow T-cell clones before and after primary and booster YFV17D yellow fever vaccination, bulk TCR alpha and beta repertoires were sequenced over time. Two healthy male donors, one aged 18 to 30 and one aged 30 to 40 years, made up the cohort.

TCR cDNA was synthesized by 5'RACE template switching, which introduced a universal primer site and unique molecular identifiers. Priming for cDNA synthesis came from both the TCR alpha and TCR beta constant segments. Library amplification involved two PCR steps, and the second step added sample barcodes and sequencing adapters. Libraries were sequenced on Illumina HiSeq 2500 (2x100 bp) or NovaSeq (2x150 bp). The paper's processing steps were these. MIGEC handled demultiplexing of reads and collapsing into UMI consensus sequences, while MiXCR performed V(D)J alignment. Vaccine-responding clonotypes were identified with edgeR using replicate PBMC samples, with FDR below 0.01 and a log2 fold change above 5 up to day 15 being required. Each bulk clonotype was labeled CD4 or CD8 based on which sequenced repertoire, CD4 or CD8, contained the clonotype at higher abundance. TCRdb ran its own pipeline on the public reads, namely fastp trimming at Q25 and MiXCR clone calling, and kept in-frame beta chains. Rows matching on CDR3 protein sequence are summarized as one entry with the most common DNA and genes. TCRdb, not the authors, supplied the V and J calls. A total of about 160,000 distinct CDR3 sequences appear in this sample, about 7% of them only once. The ten largest clones take up roughly 2.5% of the sample.

General study outcomes and caveats: The secondary T-cell response was found to be weaker but faster than the primary response, with a peak reached on day 5 rather than on day 15. A small fraction of clonotypes showed up in both the CD4 and CD8 compartments, probably as a result of convergent recombination. Because only two donors were included in the study, the extent to which the findings can be generalized is limited. Computational filtering was required because FACS-sorted repertoires could contain abundant contaminating clonotypes from the bulk population. Most clones expanded after primary vaccination (almost 97% of CD4 and roughly 91% of CD8) were re-detected after the booster, suggesting that broad memory maintenance occurred.

This clonotype was counted at least ten times. This receptor's antigen is unknown. One base away there is no much larger clone; base qualities are not given. V has 1 base trimmed and J has 4 bases trimmed; junction bases matching no gene number 5. The germline V gene gives CDR1 as SGHRS and CDR2 as YFSETQ. The CDR3, cysteine through phenylalanine, is 15 amino acids long. Just the 45-base CDR3 DNA is kept, in frame starting at base 1. Taken with the paper, the label for treatment or condition translates to: live attenuated yellow fever vaccine strain. PBMCs were isolated from peripheral blood using a standard Ficoll-Paque protocol. CD4 and CD8 T-cell fractions were isolated with Dynabeads CD4 and CD8 positive selection kits. TriZol was used to extract RNA from bulk PBMCs, CD4 and CD8 fractions, and dextramer-positive and dextramer-negative fractions.

This sequence originates from a man between 18 and 35 years old who received the YFV17D yellow fever vaccine. The rearranged chain carries TRBV5-1 and TRBJ2-1, with TRBD2 identical over 7 junction bases. The sample in question was CD4+ T cells sorted from PBMCs, obtained about 5 days after the first yellow fever vaccination. The DNA sequence reads TGCGCCAGCAGCTTGACCGGGGGGTATTACAATGAGCAGTTCTTC. It codes for CASSLTGGYYNEQFF.